This record looks at one T cell receptor (beta chain) sequence and its context. At least ten counts were recorded for this clonotype. Its antigen remains unidentified. Base quality data are lacking; no much larger clone is found one base away. The TCR beta CDR3 regions were amplified from RNA transcripts. The first round of RT-PCR for the TCR CDR3 was performed with the HTBI primer set and the Qiagen OneStep RT-PCR kit. Libraries were constructed in a second round of multiplex PCR, after which size selection and purification were carried out. Sequencing of the libraries was done on an Illumina HiSeq2000 using paired-end 100 bp reads. Processing in the source paper ran as follows. SOAPnuke was used to process the raw data, removing reads that contained adapters or uncalled bases, had a mean Phred below 15, or lacked an exact match to the constant primer or identifier. High-quality paired reads were merged using COPE v1.2.5, and each unique nucleotide sequence was defined as a clonotype. MiTCR v1.1 was used to align clonotypes to the IMGT TRBV, TRBD and TRBJ reference segments. Analysis was restricted to V-J combinations with a frequency above 0.0001, which covered about 99% of repertoires. A TCS score was defined as the ratio between F50 (clonal expansion) and ExV (chaos), using BLOSUM62-based TCRdist between CDR3 peptides within each V-J. Welch's t-statistics and random forest reduced around 520 V-J features to under 15, which were used in a naive Bayes classifier (R e1071). Clones were called with MiXCR by TCRdb after fastp trimmed the public reads at Q25, and only in-frame beta chains were retained. Rows merge per CDR3 protein into single entries with the most common DNA and genes. TCRdb's processing, not the study's, gives the V and J calls here. For this sample there are about 480,000 distinct CDR3 sequences; around a quarter appear just once. The ten biggest clones cover about 10% of the sample.

In the ophthalmopathy patients, disease was moderately to severely active, with a Clinical Activity Score of 3 or more, a NOSPECS grade of 4 or more, and a duration of less than 3 months. Exclusion was applied to patients with uncontrolled infections, other autoimmune diseases, pregnancy or lactation. Diagnoses relied on clinical symptoms, serum thyroxine and TRAb, thyroid ultrasound and orbital computed tomography. Ficoll-Paque density gradient centrifugation was used to isolate PBMCs from 9.5 to 10 ml of fresh peripheral blood. Total RNA was extracted with Trizol reagent, and quality was checked on an Agilent 2100 Bioanalyzer. V and J lose 4 bases and 6 bases, and a span of 12 bases separates them. The germline V gene sets CDR1 to MNHEY and CDR2 to SVGAGI. The CDR3 numbers 13 residues from cysteine through phenylalanine. The read is trimmed to its CDR3 DNA, 39 bases read in frame from base 1. This entry comes from a study of T cells in Graves' hyperthyroidism and ophthalmopathy (dated by TCRdb to about 2019). Background for the entire study: Peripheral blood samples were taken at the time of initial diagnosis, prior to any treatment. To identify distinguishing TCR V-J signatures, a discovery cohort of 100 or so patients was used, comprising some 45 with Graves' ophthalmopathy and some 60 with stable Graves' hyperthyroidism. Prospective prediction of ophthalmopathy was tested in an independent validation cohort of approximately 18 hyperthyroidism patients and 15 to 17 patients who later progressed to ophthalmopathy. The roughly 100 discovery patients were divided at random into training and test sets in a 7:3 ratio. Thyroid tissue and blood T-cell repertoires from several Graves' hyperthyroidism patients were also compared in the study. After sampling, hyperthyroidism patients received methimazole starting at 30 mg daily, and ophthalmopathy patients received high-dose intravenous methylprednisolone. TCR Vbeta CDR3 sequencing of around 130 peripheral blood samples (43 ophthalmopathy, 70 to 85 hyperthyroidism and roughly 17 progressor patients) is reported in the paper.

The study at large found these results: During validation, the model predicted progression to ophthalmopathy a median of about 6.3 months ahead of onset, with around 71% sensitivity and about 75% specificity. Most expanded thyroid clonotypes (frequency above 0.001) were also found in blood, which suggests that blood repertoires may mirror thyroid immune responses. Ophthalmopathy was separated from stable hyperthyroidism by a 13 V-J signature model, with just over 85% sensitivity and about 81% specificity obtained in cross-validation and 80%/75% obtained in testing. No statistical method was used to fix the sample size in advance, and group allocation was not hidden from the investigators.

Sequencing input: blood. This chain joins TRBV6-5 to TRBJ1-1, and the D gene may be TRBD1, 6 bases matching. This TCR was sampled from a woman aged 25-40 years with Graves' ophthalmopathy. The DNA sequence is TGTGCCAGCAGTTTACAGGGATGGTCTGAAGCTTTCTTT. This yields the protein CASSLQGWSEAFF.